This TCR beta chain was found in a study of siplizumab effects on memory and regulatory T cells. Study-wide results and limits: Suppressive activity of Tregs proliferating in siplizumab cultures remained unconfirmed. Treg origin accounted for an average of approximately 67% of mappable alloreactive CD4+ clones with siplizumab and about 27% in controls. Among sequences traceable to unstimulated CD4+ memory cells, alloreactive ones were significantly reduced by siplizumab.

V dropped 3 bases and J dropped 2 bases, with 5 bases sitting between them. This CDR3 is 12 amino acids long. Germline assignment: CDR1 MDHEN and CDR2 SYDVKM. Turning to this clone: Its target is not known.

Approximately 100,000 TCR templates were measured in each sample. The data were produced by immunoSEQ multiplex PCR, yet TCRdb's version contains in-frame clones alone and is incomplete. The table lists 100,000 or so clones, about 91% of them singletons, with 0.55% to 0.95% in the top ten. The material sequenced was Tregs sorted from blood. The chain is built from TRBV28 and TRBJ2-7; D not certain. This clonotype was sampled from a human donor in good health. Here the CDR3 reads CASSLSPYEQYF. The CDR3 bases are TGTGCCAGCAGTTTGAGCCCCTACGAGCAGTACTTC.